This passage covers 18 T cell receptor beta chains from one sample sequenced in a study of blood T cell repertoires in COVID-19 (dated by TCRdb to 2018 to 2021). Libraries came from the immunoSEQ multiplex PCR assay. This immuneACCESS table, as held by TCRdb, lists in-frame sequences with V and J called but not all clones. Of the missing ones, under half trace to an unresolved V gene in checked studies; the others have no known cause. In this sample the table shows around 250,000 clones, approximately 77% of which occur a single time. The top ten hold roughly 3.1% of the sample. Sequencing was carried out using peripheral blood. These receptors all come from a woman aged 18-35 years with acute or convalescent COVID-19.

The chain combines TRBV6-2 or TRBV6-3 with TRBJ2-7, with 7 bases fitting TRBD1. Trimming removed 5 bases from V and 5 bases from J; junction bases left unmatched: 12. Germline CDR1 MNHEY, CDR2 SVGEGT. The CDR3 sequence is 15 residues long. In nucleotides, the CDR3 is TGTGCCAGCAGTCTCGGGACAGTCGTATCCCACGAGCAGTACTTC. As protein: CASSLGTVVSHEQYF.

The chain couples TRBV3-1 (or the pseudogene TRBV3-2) to TRBJ2-1, with 11 bases lining up with TRBD2. Germline V gene data show CDR1 as LGHDT and CDR2 as YNNKEL (reference sequence). V lost 0 bases, J lost 8 bases, and 0 bases stayed unmatched. The CDR3 loop spans 14 amino acids. The CDR3 DNA follows: TGTGCCAGCAGCCAAGAGACTAGCGGGGATGAGCAGTTCTTC. It translates to CASSQETSGDEQFF.

This sequence joins TRBV29-1 and TRBJ2-1; 9 positions match TRBD2. V was pared by 1 base and J by 5 bases, with 3 bases of the junction left unmatched. Germline V lookup: CDR1 SQVTM, CDR2 ANQGSEA. CDR3 length equals 14 residues. The CDR3 nucleotides are TGCAGCGTTGAAGGGGGGACTAGCAACAATGAGCAGTTCTTC. Protein product: CSVEGGTSNNEQFF.

This clone was counted a single time. The chain has TRBV28 and TRBJ2-1; D gene uncertain. CDR1 is MDHEN, CDR2 SYDVKM, per germline. V was shortened by 6 bases and J by 0 bases, with 12 bases between the two germline ends. The CDR3 is 15 residues long. The CDR3 sequence is CASSPTAYSYNEQFF. The CDR3 DNA reads TGTGCCAGCAGCCCCACAGCCTACTCCTACAATGAGCAGTTCTTC.

The chain has TRBV19 and TRBJ1-2; D gene ambiguous. CDR3 length: 12 residues. CDR1 is LNHDA, CDR2 SQIVND, per germline (reference sequence). The ends were cut back, 3 bases at V and 7 bases at J, with 9 bases in the middle. The CDR3 coding sequence is TGTGCCAGTAGTATTTCTGACTTTGGCTACACCTTC. It encodes CASSISDFGYTF.

The genes are TRBV27 and TRBJ1-4, with D possibly matching TRBD1 (6 bases). The germline V gene encodes CDR1 MNHEY and CDR2 SMNVEV (reference sequence). This CDR3 is built from 14 residues. The germline V and J ends were trimmed by 5 bases and 8 bases, with 15 bases remaining between them. CDR3 sequence reads: CASSKHRALEKLFF. The DNA for the CDR3 is TGTGCCAGCAGTAAGCACAGGGCCCTGGAAAAACTGTTTTTT.

The chain joins TRBV30 to TRBJ1-5; unclear D gene. CDR1 is GTSNPN, CDR2 SVGIG, per germline (reference sequence). The CDR3 loop spans 12 amino acids. V lost 7 bases and J 4 bases, leaving 11 bases between the germline ends. The CDR3 DNA follows: TGTGCCTCCGCCAGGAAAAATCAGCCCCAGCATTTT. It codes for CASARKNQPQHF.

This chain links TRBV30 with TRBJ2-2, with a weak D call TRBD2 (5 bases). CDR1 is GTSNPN, CDR2 SVGIG, per germline (reference sequence). V was clipped by 3 bases and J by 6 bases, with 14 bases between them. This CDR3 has 14 amino acids. This chain's CDR3 is CAWREAGVAGELFF. The CDR3 region has the DNA TGTGCCTGGAGAGAGGCCGGGGTGGCCGGGGAGCTGTTTTTT.

The chain combines TRBV6-5 with TRBJ2-7; 10 bases line up with TRBD1. Trimming took 2 bases from V and 3 from J; bases not matched to a gene: 1. The CDR3 totals 14 residues. In germline, CDR1 is MNHEY, CDR2 SVGAGI. CDR3 coding DNA: TGTGCCAGCAGTTACCGGACAGGGGGCTACGAGCAGTACTTC. As protein: CASSYRTGGYEQYF.

The chain employs TRBV6-6 and TRBJ2-1; 11 nucleotides line up with TRBD2. In germline, CDR1 is MNHNY, CDR2 SVGAGI (reference sequence). V trimming: 6 bases; J trimming: 6 bases; junction bases outside the gene matches: 7. The CDR3 covers 15 residues. The CDR3 nucleotides are TGTGCCAGCAGGTCAACTAGCGGGAGTGCCAATGAGCAGTTCTTC. Protein: CASRSTSGSANEQFF.

The chain links TRBV30 to TRBJ1-2; 7 bases fit TRBD1. The V and J ends lost 0 bases and 8 bases, in that order; junction bases with no gene match: 3. The CDR3 length is 12 residues. CDR1 GTSNPN and CDR2 SVGIG come from the germline V gene (reference sequence). The CDR3 reads CAWSVTGDGYTF. The CDR3 DNA reads TGTGCCTGGAGTGTAACAGGGGACGGCTACACCTTC.

The chain links TRBV5-1 to TRBJ2-3, with 14 bases lining up with TRBD2. The germline CDR1 and CDR2 sequences are SGHRS and YFSETQ. Unmatched junction bases numbered 8, after V lost 0 bases and J lost 5 bases. This CDR3 has 18 amino acids. The CDR3 here is CASSLVGTSGSRVDTQYF. CDR3 nucleotide sequence: TGCGCCAGCAGCTTGGTAGGGACTAGCGGGAGTAGGGTAGATACGCAGTATTTT.

This chain connects TRBV28 to TRBJ2-3; 8 bases fit TRBD2. The V gene's germline CDR1 is MDHEN and CDR2 SYDVKM. V was pared by 2 bases and J by 0 bases, with 7 bases of the junction left unmatched. This CDR3 contains 17 residues. CDR3 DNA sequence: TGTGCCAGCAGTTTAGTGGGCGGGAGGATGAGCACAGATACGCAGTATTTT. It is translated as CASSLVGGRMSTDTQYF.

The V call is TRBV28, the J call TRBJ2-1; weak D call: TRBD2 (6 bases). The CDR3 sequence is 14 residues long. Per the germline V gene, CDR1 is MDHEN and CDR2 is SYDVKM. V was trimmed by 5 bases and J by 1 base, leaving 9 bases between them. CDR3 amino acids: CASSRTTSYNEQFF. The CDR3 bases are TGTGCCAGCAGTCGGACTACTTCCTACAATGAGCAGTTCTTC.

This clone was recorded a few times. The gene calls are TRBV27 and TRBJ2-3; tentatively, D is TRBD2 (5 bases). V shed 4 bases and J shed 4 bases, with 24 bases lying between them. The germline V gene encodes CDR1 MNHEY and CDR2 SMNVEV (reference sequence). The CDR3 covers 18 residues. CDR3 in amino acids: CASSSRLRRGENPDTQYF. The CDR3 DNA is TGTGCCAGCAGTTCAAGACTTCGACGGGGAGAAAACCCAGATACGCAGTATTTT.

The chain has TRBV28 and TRBJ2-4; 7 bases fit TRBD2. CDR3 length: 16 amino acids. V lost 8 bases and J lost 0; bases outside the gene matches: 10. Germline CDR1 MDHEN, CDR2 SYDVKM. CDR3 in DNA: TGTGCCAGCCGACACCGGGACTACCGAGCCAAAAACATTCAGTACTTC. It codes for CASRHRDYRAKNIQYF.

The chain joins TRBV19 to TRBJ2-2; D uncertain. Per the germline V gene, CDR1 is LNHDA and CDR2 is SQIVND (reference sequence). The CDR3 loop spans 15 amino acids. Trimming took 2 bases from V and 1 from J, leaving 8 bases between them. CDR3 amino acids: CASSISQKNTGELFF. CDR3 DNA sequence: TGTGCCAGTAGTATAAGTCAGAAGAACACCGGGGAGCTGTTTTTT.

The chain recombines TRBV19 with TRBJ1-5; 7 nucleotides align to TRBD1. CDR1 is LNHDA and CDR2 is SQIVND in the germline V gene (reference sequence). The CDR3 covers 14 residues. J lost 7 bases, V lost 8 bases, and 11 bases had no gene match. CDR3 nucleotide sequence: TGTGCCAGTTCTCAGGGGGAGGTTAGGCAGCCCCAGCATTTT. Translation: CASSQGEVRQPQHF. Together with reference TRBV19 and TRBJ1-5, the CDR3 gives the full variable domain: DGGITQSPKYLFRKEGQNVTLSCEQNLNHDAMYWYRQDPGQGLRLIYYSQIVNDFQKGDIAEGYSVSREKKESFPLTVTSAQKNPTAFYLCASSQGEVRQPQHFGDGTRLSIL.